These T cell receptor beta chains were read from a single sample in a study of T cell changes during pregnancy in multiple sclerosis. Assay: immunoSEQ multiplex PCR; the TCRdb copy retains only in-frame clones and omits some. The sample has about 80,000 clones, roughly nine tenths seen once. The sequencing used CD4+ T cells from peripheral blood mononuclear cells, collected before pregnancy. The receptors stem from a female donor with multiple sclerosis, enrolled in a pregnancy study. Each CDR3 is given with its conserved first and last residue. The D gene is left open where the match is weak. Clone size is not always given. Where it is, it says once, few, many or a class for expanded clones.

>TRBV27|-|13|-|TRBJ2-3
CASSFGGPDTQYF
TGTGCCAGCAGTTTTGGAGGGCCAGATACGCAGTATTTT
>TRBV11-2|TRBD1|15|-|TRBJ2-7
CASSPRTGALYEQYF
TGTGCCAGCAGCCCTCGGACAGGGGCTCTTTACGAGCAGTACTTC
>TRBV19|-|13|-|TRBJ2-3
CASSIDYSDTQYF
TGTGCCAGTAGTATAGACTATTCAGATACGCAGTATTTT
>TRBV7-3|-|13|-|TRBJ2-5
CASSRSLEETQYF
TGTGCCAGCAGCCGTTCACTAGAAGAGACCCAGTACTTC
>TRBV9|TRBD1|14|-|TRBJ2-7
CASSPRDSLYEQYF
TGTGCCAGCAGCCCCAGGGACAGCCTCTACGAGCAGTACTTC
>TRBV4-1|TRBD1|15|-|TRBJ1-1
CASSQQQGVKTEAFF
TGCGCCAGCAGCCAGCAACAGGGGGTAAAAACTGAAGCTTTCTTT
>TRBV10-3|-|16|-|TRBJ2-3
CAISESHRSSTDTQYF
TGTGCCATCAGTGAGTCGCACCGGTCTAGCACAGATACGCAGTATTTT
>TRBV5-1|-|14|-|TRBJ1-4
CASRLTGTNEKLFF
TGCGCCAGCAGATTGACCGGAACTAATGAAAAACTGTTTTTT
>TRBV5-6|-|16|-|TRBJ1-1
CASSLLRIEGGTEAFF
TGTGCCAGCAGCTTGTTGCGGATCGAAGGAGGGACTGAAGCTTTCTTT
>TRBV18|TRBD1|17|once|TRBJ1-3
CASSPLGQGNSGNTIYF
TGTGCCAGCTCACCTCTGGGACAGGGAAATTCTGGAAACACCATATATTTT
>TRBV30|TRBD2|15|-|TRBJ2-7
CAWSPGLAGVYEQYF
TGTGCCTGGAGTCCCGGACTAGCGGGAGTTTACGAGCAGTACTTC
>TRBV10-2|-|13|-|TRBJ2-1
CASTSTRGGEQFF
TGCGCCAGCACAAGCACCAGGGGCGGTGAGCAGTTCTTC
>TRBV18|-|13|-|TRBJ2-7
CASSPNPDYEQYF
TGTGCCAGCTCACCTAACCCAGACTACGAGCAGTACTTC
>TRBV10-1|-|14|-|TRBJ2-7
CASSEAGTVYEQYF
TGCGCCAGCAGTGAAGCAGGAACAGTCTACGAGCAGTACTTC
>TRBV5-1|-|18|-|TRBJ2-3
CASSLGPQDGTMPLTQYF
TGCGCCAGCAGCTTGGGCCCCCAGGATGGGACAATGCCGCTCACGCAGTATTTT
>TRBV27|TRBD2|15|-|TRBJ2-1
CASRPRGGTYNEQFF
TGTGCCAGCAGGCCACGGGGGGGGACCTACAATGAGCAGTTCTTC
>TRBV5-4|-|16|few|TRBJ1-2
CASSLGPRQERYGYTF
TGTGCCAGCAGCTTGGGACCCAGACAGGAGCGTTATGGCTACACCTTC
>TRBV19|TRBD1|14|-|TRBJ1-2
CASTPNRDRGGYTF
TGTGCCAGTACCCCTAACCGGGACAGGGGCGGCTACACCTTC
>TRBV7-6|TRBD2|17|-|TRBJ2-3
CASSLGNYGGSTDTQYF
TGTGCCAGCAGCTTAGGGAATTACGGGGGGAGCACAGATACGCAGTATTTT
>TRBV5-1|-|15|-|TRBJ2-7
CASSLGQTRNYEQYF
TGCGCCAGCAGCTTGGGACAGACCAGAAACTACGAGCAGTACTTC
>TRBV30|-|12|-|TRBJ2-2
CAWSPGAGELFF
TGTGCCTGGAGTCCAGGGGCCGGGGAGCTGTTTTTT
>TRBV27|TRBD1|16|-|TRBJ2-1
CASSPGTGGSYNEQFF
TGTGCCAGCAGTCCCGGGACAGGGGGCTCCTACAATGAGCAGTTCTTC
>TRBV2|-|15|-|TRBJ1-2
CASSEWGRPPVGYTF
TGTGCCAGCAGTGAATGGGGCAGACCTCCTGTAGGCTACACCTTC
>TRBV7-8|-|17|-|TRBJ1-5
CASSLSVSEAGRQPQHF
TGTGCCAGCAGCTTATCTGTGTCCGAGGCAGGGCGTCAGCCCCAGCATTTT
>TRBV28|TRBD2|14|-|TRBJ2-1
CASRGSGDVNEQFF
TGTGCCAGCAGAGGTAGCGGGGATGTGAATGAGCAGTTCTTC
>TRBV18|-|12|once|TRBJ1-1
CASSPAQWEAFF
TGTGCCAGCTCACCAGCCCAGTGGGAAGCTTTCTTT
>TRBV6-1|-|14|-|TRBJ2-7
CASKISGTPYEQYF
TGTGCCAGCAAGATATCTGGGACACCCTACGAGCAGTACTTC
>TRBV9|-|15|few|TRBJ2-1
CASSVGDNPYNEQFF
TGTGCCAGCAGCGTAGGGGACAATCCCTACAATGAGCAGTTCTTC
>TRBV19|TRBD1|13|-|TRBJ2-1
CATRQGRYNEQFF
TGTGCCACCCGACAGGGAAGGTACAATGAGCAGTTCTTC
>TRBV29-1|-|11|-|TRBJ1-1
CSVESGQKAFF
TGCAGCGTTGAAAGTGGACAGAAAGCTTTCTTT
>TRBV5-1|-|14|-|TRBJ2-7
CASSFQGLFYEQYF
TGCGCCAGCAGCTTTCAGGGGCTTTTCTACGAGCAGTACTTC
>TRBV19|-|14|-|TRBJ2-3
CASSVRVFTDTQYF
TGTGCCAGTAGTGTCAGGGTTTTCACAGATACGCAGTATTTT
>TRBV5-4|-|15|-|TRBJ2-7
CASSLGASSSYEQYF
TGTGCCAGCAGCTTGGGGGCGAGCAGCTCCTACGAGCAGTACTTC